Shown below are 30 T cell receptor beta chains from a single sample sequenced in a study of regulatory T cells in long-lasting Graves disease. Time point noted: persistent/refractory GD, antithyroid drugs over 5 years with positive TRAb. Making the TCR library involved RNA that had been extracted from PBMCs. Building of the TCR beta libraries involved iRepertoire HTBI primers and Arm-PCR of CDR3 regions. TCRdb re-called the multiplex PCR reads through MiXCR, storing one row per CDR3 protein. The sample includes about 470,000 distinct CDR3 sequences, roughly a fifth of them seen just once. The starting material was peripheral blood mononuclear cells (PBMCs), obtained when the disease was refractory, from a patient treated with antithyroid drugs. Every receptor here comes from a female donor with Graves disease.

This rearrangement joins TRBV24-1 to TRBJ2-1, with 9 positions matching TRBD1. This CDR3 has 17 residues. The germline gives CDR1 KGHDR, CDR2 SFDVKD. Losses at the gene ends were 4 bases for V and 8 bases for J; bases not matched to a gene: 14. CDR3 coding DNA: TGTGCCACCAGTGACCCGGGACAGGGCTCCGGAAAGGATGAGCAGTTCTTC. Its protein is CATSDPGQGSGKDEQFF.

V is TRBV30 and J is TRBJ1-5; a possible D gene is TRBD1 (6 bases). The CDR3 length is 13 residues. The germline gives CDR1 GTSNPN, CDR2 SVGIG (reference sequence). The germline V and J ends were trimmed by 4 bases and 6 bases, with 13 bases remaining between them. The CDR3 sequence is CAWTQGHGQPQHF. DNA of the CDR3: TGTGCCTGGACCCAGGGGCACGGTCAGCCCCAGCATTTT.

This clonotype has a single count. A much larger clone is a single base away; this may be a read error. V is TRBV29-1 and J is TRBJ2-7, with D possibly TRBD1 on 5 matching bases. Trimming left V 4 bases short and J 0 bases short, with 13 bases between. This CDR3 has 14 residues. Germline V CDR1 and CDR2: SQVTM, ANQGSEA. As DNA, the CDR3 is TGCAGCGTTGGTTCAGGGTATGCCTCCTACGAGCAGTACTTC. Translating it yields CSVGSGYASYEQYF.

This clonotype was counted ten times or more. The CDR3 loop reads CASSFSLAIYEQYF. As DNA, the CDR3 is TGTGCCAGCAGTTTTAGCCTAGCTATCTACGAGCAGTACTTC. The gene calls are TRBV12-3 or TRBV12-4 and TRBJ2-7, with D tentatively TRBD2 (5 bases). The CDR3 runs to 14 residues. The V end lost 3 bases, the J end lost 3 bases, and 12 bases lay between the germline ends.

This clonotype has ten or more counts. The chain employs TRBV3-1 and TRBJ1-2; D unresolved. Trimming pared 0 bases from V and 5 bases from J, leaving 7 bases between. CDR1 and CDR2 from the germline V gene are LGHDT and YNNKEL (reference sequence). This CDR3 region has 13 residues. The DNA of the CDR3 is TGTGCCAGCAGCCAAGATCTTGCTTATGGCTACACCTTC. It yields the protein CASSQDLAYGYTF. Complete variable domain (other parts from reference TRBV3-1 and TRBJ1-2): DTAVSQTPKYLVTQMGNDKSIKCEQNLGHDTMYWYKQDSKKFLKIMFSYNNKELIINETVPNRFSPKSPDKAHLNLHINSLELGDSAVYFCASSQDLAYGYTFGSGTRLTVV.

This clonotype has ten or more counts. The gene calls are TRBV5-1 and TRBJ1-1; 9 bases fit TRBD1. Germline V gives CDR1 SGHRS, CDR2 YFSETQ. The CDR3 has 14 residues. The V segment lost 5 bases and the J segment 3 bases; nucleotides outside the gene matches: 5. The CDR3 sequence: CASRFGTGYTEAFF. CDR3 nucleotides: TGCGCCAGCAGGTTCGGGACAGGGTACACTGAAGCTTTCTTT.

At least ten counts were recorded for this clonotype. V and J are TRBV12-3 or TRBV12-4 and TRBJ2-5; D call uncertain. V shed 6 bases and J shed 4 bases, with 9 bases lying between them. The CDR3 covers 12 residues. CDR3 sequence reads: CASSTVRETQYF. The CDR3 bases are TGTGCCAGCAGCACGGTACGAGAGACCCAGTACTTC.

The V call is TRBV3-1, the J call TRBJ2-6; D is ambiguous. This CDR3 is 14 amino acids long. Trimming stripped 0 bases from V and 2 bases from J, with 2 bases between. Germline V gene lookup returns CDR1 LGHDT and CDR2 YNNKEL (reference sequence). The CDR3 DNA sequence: TGTGCCAGCAGCCAAGAAGCTGGGGCCAACGTCCTGACTTTC. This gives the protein CASSQEAGANVLTF.

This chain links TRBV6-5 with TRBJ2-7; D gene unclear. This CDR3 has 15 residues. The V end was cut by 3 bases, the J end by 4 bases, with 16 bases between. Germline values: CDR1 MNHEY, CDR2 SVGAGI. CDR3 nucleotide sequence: TGTGCCAGCAGTTATCAATTACCCCTAGGGTACGAGCAGTACTTC. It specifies CASSYQLPLGYEQYF.

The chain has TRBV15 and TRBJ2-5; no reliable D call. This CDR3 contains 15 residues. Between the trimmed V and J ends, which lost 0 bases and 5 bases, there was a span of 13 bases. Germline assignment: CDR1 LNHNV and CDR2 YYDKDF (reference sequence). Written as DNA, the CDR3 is TGTGCCACCAGCAGAGATAACGCCCCCTGGGAGACCCAGTACTTC. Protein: CATSRDNAPWETQYF.

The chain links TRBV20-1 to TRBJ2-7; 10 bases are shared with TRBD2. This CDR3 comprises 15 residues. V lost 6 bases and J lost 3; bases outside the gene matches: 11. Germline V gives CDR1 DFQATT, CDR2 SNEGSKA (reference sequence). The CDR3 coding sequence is TGCAGTGCCAGGATACTGGTAGCGGGGGGCTACGAGCAGTACTTC. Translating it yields CSARILVAGGYEQYF.

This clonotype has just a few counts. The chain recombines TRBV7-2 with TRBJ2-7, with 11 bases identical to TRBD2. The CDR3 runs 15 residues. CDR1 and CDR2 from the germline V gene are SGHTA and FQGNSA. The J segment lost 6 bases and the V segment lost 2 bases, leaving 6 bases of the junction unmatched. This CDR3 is CASSLTASGRLEQYF. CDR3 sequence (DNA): TGTGCCAGCAGCTTAACGGCTAGCGGGAGGCTCGAGCAGTACTTC.

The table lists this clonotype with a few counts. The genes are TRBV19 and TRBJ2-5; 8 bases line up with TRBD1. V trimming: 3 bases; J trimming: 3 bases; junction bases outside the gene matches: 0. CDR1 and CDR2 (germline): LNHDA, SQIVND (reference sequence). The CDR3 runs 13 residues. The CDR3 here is CASSMDREETQYF. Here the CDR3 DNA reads TGTGCCAGTAGTATGGACAGGGAAGAGACCCAGTACTTC.

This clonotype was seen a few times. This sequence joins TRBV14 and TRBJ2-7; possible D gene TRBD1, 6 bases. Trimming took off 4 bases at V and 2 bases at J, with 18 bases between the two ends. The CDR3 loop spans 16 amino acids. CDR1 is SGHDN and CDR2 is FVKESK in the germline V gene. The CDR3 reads CASSPLRGYAAYEQYF. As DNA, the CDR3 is TGTGCCAGCAGCCCTCTAAGGGGGTACGCGGCCTACGAGCAGTACTTC. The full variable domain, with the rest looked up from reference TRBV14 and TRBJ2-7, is EAGVTQFPSHSVIEKGQTVTLRCDPISGHDNLYWYRRVMGKEIKFLLHFVKESKQDESGMPNNRFLAERTGGTYSTLKVQPAELEDSGVYFCASSPLRGYAAYEQYFGPGTRLTVT.

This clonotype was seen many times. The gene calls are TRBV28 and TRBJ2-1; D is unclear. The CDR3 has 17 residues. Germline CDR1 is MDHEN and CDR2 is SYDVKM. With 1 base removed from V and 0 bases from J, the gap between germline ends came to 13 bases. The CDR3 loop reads CASSLSPWRSSYNEQFF. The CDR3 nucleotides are TGTGCCAGCAGTTTATCCCCCTGGAGAAGCTCCTACAATGAGCAGTTCTTC.

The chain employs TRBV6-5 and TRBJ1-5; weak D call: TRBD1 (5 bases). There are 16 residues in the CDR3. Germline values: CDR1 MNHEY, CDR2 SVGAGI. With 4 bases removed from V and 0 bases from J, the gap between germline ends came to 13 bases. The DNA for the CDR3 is TGTGCCAGCAGTTTCCCAGGGTCCCATAGCAATCAGCCCCAGCATTTT. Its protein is CASSFPGSHSNQPQHF.

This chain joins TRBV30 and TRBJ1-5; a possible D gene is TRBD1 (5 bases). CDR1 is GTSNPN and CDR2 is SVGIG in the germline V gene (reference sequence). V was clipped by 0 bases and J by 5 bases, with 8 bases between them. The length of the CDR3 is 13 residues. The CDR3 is CAWSVRGDQPQHF. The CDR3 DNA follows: TGTGCCTGGAGTGTACGGGGGGATCAGCCCCAGCATTTT.

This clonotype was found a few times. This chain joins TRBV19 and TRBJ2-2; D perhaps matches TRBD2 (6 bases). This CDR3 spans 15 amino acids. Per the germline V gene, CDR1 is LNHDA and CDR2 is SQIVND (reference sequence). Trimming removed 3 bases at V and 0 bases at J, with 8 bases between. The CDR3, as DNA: TGTGCCAGTAGTATGGGGGAGGCGAACACCGGGGAGCTGTTTTTT. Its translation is CASSMGEANTGELFF.

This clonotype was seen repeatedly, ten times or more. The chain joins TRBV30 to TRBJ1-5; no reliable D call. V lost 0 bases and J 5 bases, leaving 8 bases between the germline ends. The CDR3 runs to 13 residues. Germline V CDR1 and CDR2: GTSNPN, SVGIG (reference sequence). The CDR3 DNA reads TGTGCCTGGAGTGTTGGTTCGGATCAGCCCCAGCATTTT. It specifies CAWSVGSDQPQHF.

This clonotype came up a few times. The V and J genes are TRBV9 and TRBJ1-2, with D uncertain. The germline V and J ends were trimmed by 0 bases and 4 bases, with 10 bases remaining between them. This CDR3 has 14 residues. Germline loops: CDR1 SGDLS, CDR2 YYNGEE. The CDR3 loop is CASSVGAGGYGYTF. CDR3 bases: TGTGCCAGCAGCGTAGGCGCCGGCGGCTATGGCTACACCTTC.

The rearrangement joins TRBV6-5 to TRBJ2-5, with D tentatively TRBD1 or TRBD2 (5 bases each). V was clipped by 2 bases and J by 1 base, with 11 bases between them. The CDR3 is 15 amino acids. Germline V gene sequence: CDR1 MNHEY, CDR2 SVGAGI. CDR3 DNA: TGTGCCAGCAGTTACCCCGGGACGGGCCAAGAGACCCAGTACTTC. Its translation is CASSYPGTGQETQYF.

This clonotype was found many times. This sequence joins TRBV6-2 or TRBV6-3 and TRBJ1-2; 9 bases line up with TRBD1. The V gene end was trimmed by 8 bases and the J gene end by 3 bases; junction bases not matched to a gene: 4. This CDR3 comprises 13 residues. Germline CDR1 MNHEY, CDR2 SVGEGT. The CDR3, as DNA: TGTGCCAGCGTTCGACAGGGGGACTATGGCTACACCTTC. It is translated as CASVRQGDYGYTF.

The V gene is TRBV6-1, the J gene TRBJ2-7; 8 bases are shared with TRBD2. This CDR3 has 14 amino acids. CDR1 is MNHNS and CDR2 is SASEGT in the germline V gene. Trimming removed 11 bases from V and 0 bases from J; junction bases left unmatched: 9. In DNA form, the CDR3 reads TGTGCCTCAGGACTAGCCGATAGCTCCTACGAGCAGTACTTC. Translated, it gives CASGLADSSYEQYF.

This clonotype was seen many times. DNA of the CDR3: TGTGCCAGCAGCTTGGCCTGGACAGGTACCTACGAGCAGTACTTC. Residues: CASSLAWTGTYEQYF. The rearrangement uses TRBV5-5 and TRBJ2-7; 7 bases match TRBD1. The CDR3 length is 15 residues. In germline, CDR1 is SGHKS, CDR2 YYEKEE (reference sequence). The V gene end was trimmed by 0 bases and the J gene end by 2 bases; junction bases not matched to a gene: 5.

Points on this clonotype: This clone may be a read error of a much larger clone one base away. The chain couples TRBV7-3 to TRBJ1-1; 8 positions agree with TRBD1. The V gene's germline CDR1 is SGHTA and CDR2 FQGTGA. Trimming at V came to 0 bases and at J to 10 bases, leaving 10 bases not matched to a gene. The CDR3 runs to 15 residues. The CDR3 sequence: CASSLTGQGARRAFF. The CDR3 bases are TGTGCCAGCAGCTTAACCGGACAGGGTGCACGAAGAGCTTTCTTT.

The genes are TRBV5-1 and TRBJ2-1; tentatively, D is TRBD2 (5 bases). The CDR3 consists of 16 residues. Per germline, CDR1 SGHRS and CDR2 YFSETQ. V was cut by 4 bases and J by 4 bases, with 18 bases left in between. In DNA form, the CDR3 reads TGCGCCAGCAGCCTCCGGGGTGGTTCCCAATACAATGAGCAGTTCTTC. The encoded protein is CASSLRGGSQYNEQFF.

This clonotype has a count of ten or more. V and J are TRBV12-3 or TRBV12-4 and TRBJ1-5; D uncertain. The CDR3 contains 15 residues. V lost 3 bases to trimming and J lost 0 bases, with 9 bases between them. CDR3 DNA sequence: TGTGCCAGCAGTTTGCATAGCAATAGCAATCAGCCCCAGCATTTT. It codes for CASSLHSNSNQPQHF.

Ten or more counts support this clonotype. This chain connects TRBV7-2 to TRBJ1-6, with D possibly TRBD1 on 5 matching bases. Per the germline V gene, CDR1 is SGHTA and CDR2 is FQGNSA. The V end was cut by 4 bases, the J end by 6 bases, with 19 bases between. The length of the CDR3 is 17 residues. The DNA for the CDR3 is TGTGCCAGCAGCTACTTGGCAGGCAGGGCGGCTAATTCACCCCTCCACTTT. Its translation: CASSYLAGRAANSPLHF.

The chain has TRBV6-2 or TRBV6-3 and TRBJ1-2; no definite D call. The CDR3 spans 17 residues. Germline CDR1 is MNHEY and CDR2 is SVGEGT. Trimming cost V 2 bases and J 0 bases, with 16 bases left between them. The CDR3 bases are TGTGCCAGCAGTTACCGGGGTCGACGGTCAGCTAACTATGGCTACACCTTC. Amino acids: CASSYRGRRSANYGYTF.

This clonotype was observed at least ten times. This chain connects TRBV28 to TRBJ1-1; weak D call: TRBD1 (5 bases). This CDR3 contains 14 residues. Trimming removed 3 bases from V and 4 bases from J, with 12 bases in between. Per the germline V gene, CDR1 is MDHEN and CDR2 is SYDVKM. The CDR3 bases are TGTGCCAGCAGTTTTCGGGGGGGTAGCACTGAAGCTTTCTTT. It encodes CASSFRGGSTEAFF. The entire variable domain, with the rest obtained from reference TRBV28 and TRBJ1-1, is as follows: DVKVTQSSRYLVKRTGEKVFLECVQDMDHENMFWYRQDPGLGLRLIYFSYDVKMKEKGDIPEGYSVSREKKERFSLILESASTNQTSMYLCASSFRGGSTEAFFGQGTRLTVV.